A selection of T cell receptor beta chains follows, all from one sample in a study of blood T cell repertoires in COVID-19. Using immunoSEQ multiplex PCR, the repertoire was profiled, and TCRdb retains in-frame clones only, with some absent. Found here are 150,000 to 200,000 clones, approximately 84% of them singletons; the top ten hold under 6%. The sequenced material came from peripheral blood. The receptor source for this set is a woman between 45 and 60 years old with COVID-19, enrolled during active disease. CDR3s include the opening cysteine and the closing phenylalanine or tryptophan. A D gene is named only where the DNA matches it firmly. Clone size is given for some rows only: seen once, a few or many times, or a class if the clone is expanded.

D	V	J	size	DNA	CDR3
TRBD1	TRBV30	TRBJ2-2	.	TGTGCCTGGAGACGACAGGGCGACACCGGGGAGCTGTTTTTT	CAWRRQGDTGELFF
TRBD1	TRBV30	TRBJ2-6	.	TGTGCCTGGTACAGGGGGCGAGTGGAAGCTGGGGCCAACGTCCTGACTTTC	CAWYRGRVEAGANVLTF
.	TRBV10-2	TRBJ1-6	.	TGCGCCAGCAGTGAGTCGGGGGGATCTCCCCTCCACTTT	CASSESGGSPLHF
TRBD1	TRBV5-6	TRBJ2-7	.	TGTGCCAGCAGCTACCTGACAGGGGGCAAGGACGAGCAGTACTTC	CASSYLTGGKDEQYF
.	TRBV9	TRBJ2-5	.	TGTGCCAGCCCAGATGGGGGGCAAGAGACCCAGTACTTC	CASPDGGQETQYF
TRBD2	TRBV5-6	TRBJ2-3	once	TGTGCCAGCAGCTTGAATCAGCGGGGTTGGTATTTT	CASSLNQRGWYF
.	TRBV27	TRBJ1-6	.	TGTGCCAGCAGTTTCGGGGATTCACCCCTCCACTTT	CASSFGDSPLHF
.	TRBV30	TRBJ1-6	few	TGTGCCTGGATGGGGGGACTTGGAAATTCACCCCTCCACTTT	CAWMGGLGNSPLHF
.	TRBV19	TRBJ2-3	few	TGTGCCAGTTCCCGCCGCGGACCGGGGACAGATACGCAGTATTTT	CASSRRGPGTDTQYF
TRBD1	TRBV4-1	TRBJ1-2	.	TGCGCCAGCAGCCATTCACAGGGGGCGCGCGGCTACACCTTC	CASSHSQGARGYTF
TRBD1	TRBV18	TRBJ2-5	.	TGTGCCAGCTCACGTGGGACAGGCCGGGAGACCCAGTACTTC	CASSRGTGRETQYF
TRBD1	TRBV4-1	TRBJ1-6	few	TGCGCCAGCAGCCAAGGCAGGACAGGGAACTCACCCCTCCACTTT	CASSQGRTGNSPLHF
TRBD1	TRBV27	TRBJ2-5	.	TGTGCCAGCAGCCACAGGGGGATGAAGACCCAGTACTTC	CASSHRGMKTQYF
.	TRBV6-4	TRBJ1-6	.	TGTGCCAGCAGTGACTCAGCGGGTGCGCCCCTCCACTTT	CASSDSAGAPLHF
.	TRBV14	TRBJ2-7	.	TGTGCCAGCAGCCAAGCCATGAGTTACTCCTACGAGCAGTACTTC	CASSQAMSYSYEQYF
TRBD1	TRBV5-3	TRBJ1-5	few	TGTGCCAGAAGCTTATCAGGGGGTAGCAATCAGCCCCAGCATTTT	CARSLSGGSNQPQHF
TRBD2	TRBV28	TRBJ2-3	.	TGTGCCAGCAGCCTCCTTCTAGCGGGAGATTCCACAGATACGCAGTATTTT	CASSLLLAGDSTDTQYF
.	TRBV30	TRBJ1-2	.	TGTGCCTGGAGTTCCGGGACTTTTGGCTACACCTTC	CAWSSGTFGYTF
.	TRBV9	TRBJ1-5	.	TGTGCCAGCAGCGTAAAATTGGCGGTGAGCAATCAGCCCCAGCATTTT	CASSVKLAVSNQPQHF
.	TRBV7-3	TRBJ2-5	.	TGTGCCAGCGGTCTGACACCACGGGAGACCCAGTACTTC	CASGLTPRETQYF
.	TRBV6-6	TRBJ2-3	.	TGTGCCAGCAGTTATAGCTTCGATACGCAGTATTTT	CASSYSFDTQYF
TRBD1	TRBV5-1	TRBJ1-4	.	TGCGCCAGCAGCGGGGGACAGTTCTTGAACCTTAATGAAAAACTGTTTTTT	CASSGGQFLNLNEKLFF
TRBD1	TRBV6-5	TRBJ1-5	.	TGTGCCAGCAGGGGACAGGGGAAAGGCAATCAGCCCCAGCATTTT	CASRGQGKGNQPQHF
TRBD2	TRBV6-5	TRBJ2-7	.	TGTGCCAGCAGTTACTCCTCCGGGACTAGCGGGGGGAGGGAGTACTTC	CASSYSSGTSGGREYF
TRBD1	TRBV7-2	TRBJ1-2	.	TGTGCCAGCAGCCCCCGGACAGGGGACAACTATGGCTACACCTTC	CASSPRTGDNYGYTF
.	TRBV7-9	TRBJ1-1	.	TGTGCCAGCAGCATGGCGGGACCGAACACTGAAGCTTTCTTT	CASSMAGPNTEAFF
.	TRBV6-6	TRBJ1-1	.	TGTGCCAGCAGTCCCGAGGTAGGTGGAGCTGAAGCTTTCTTT	CASSPEVGGAEAFF
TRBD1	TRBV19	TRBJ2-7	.	TGTGCCAGTAGTATAGAAGGGACAGGGTTAGACGAGCAGTACTTC	CASSIEGTGLDEQYF
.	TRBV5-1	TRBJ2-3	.	TGCGCCAGCAGCTTGCCCGAGGCGGATACGCAGTATTTT	CASSLPEADTQYF